The 5 T cell receptor beta chains reported below all come from one sample, sequenced in a study of response to subunit inactivated influenza vaccine. TCRdb itself ran the RT-PCR reads through MiXCR, one entry per CDR3 protein. The data hold 600,000 to 850,000 distinct CDR3 sequences, with 14% observed a single time. This specimen was PBMCs from blood, taken roughly 15 days before vaccination. These receptors all come from a middle-aged man who received an inactivated influenza vaccine.

This sequence joins TRBV6-1 and TRBJ2-7; TRBD1 aligns across 8 bases. Germline trimming cut 4 bases from V and 5 bases from J; bases unmatched to any gene: 16. The CDR3 has 17 residues. Germline V gene data show CDR1 as MNHNS and CDR2 as SASEGT. Here the CDR3 DNA reads TGTGCCAGCAGTGCCGGTCGAGCCGGGACAGGTGTCAACGAGCAGTACTTC. Protein sequence: CASSAGRAGTGVNEQYF.

This clonotype was seen only once. One junction end does not reproduce the germline sequence, and a read error may be involved. V is TRBV29-1 and J is TRBJ2-1; no reliable D call. The germline V gene encodes CDR1 SQVTM and CDR2 ANQGSEA. The CDR3 contains 10 residues. The CDR3 sequence is CSVGYNEEFF. Written as DNA, the CDR3 is TGCAGCGTTGGGTACAATGAGGAGTTCTTC.

This clonotype was counted at least ten times. The V gene is TRBV12-3 or TRBV12-4, the J gene TRBJ1-2, with D unresolved. CDR3 length equals 12 residues. Deletions cut 4 bases from V and 5 bases from J, with 8 bases between. The CDR3 DNA reads TGTGCCAGCAGTTCAGCAGGATATGGCTACACCTTC. This sequence encodes CASSSAGYGYTF.

The CDR3, as DNA: TGTGCCAGCAGCGTAGACCCCAGGTTTGGGAATGAGCAGTTCTTC. Amino acid sequence: CASSVDPRFGNEQFF. This chain uses TRBV9 with TRBJ2-1, with D unresolved. V lost 0 bases and J lost 7, with 14 bases in between. Germline V gene data show CDR1 as SGDLS and CDR2 as YYNGEE. The CDR3 runs 15 residues.

This clonotype has ten or more counts. The V gene is TRBV3-1, the J gene TRBJ2-2; tentative D call: TRBD2 (6 bases). Looked up from germline, CDR1 is LGHDT and CDR2 is YNNKEL (reference sequence). The CDR3 runs to 15 residues. V lost 6 bases to trimming and J lost 0 bases, with 11 bases between them. The CDR3 DNA reads as TGTGCCAGCAGGTACGGGAGTTCGAACACCGGGGAGCTGTTTTTT. Residues: CASRYGSSNTGELFF. Complete variable domain (other parts from reference TRBV3-1 and TRBJ2-2): DTAVSQTPKYLVTQMGNDKSIKCEQNLGHDTMYWYKQDSKKFLKIMFSYNNKELIINETVPNRFSPKSPDKAHLNLHINSLELGDSAVYFCASRYGSSNTGELFFGEGSRLTVL.